A selection of T cell receptor beta chains follows, all from one sample in a study of blood T cell repertoires in COVID-19. Assay: immunoSEQ multiplex PCR; the TCRdb copy retains only in-frame clones and omits some. The sample holds 300,000 to 350,000 clones, 88% seen once. Sequences were obtained from PBMCs or T cells enriched from blood (not recorded which). The origin of the receptors is a man aged 30 to 45 who had recovered from COVID-19. Both conserved end residues are part of each CDR3. D genes are given only for firm matches. Expanded clones are given a class, and other clones once, few, many or no size at all.

length	size	V	D	J	CDR3	DNA
14	-	TRBV5-1	TRBD1	TRBJ2-1	CASMAGQGVNEQFF	TGCGCCAGCATGGCCGGACAGGGGGTGAATGAGCAGTTCTTC
15	-	TRBV28	TRBD1	TRBJ1-5	CASSFRTGPNQPQHF	TGTGCCAGCAGTTTCCGGACAGGGCCAAATCAGCCCCAGCATTTT
18	-	TRBV4-1	-	TRBJ1-2	CASSQVVVAREKGYGYTF	TGCGCCAGCAGCCAAGTTGTGGTGGCTCGGGAAAAGGGCTATGGCTACACCTTC
15	-	TRBV7-9	-	TRBJ1-1	CASISDGFFNTEAFF	TGTGCCAGCATCTCCGACGGGTTCTTTAACACTGAAGCTTTCTTT
14	-	TRBV2	TRBD1	TRBJ1-4	CASTRDRGRGKLFF	TGTGCCAGCACCAGGGACAGGGGGCGAGGAAAACTGTTTTTT
15	-	TRBV21-1	-	TRBJ2-3	CASRLARECTDTQYF	TGTGCCAGCCGACTAGCCCGAGAATGCACAGATACGCAGTATTTT
14	-	TRBV7-9	-	TRBJ1-2	CASSSSTLKYGYTF	TGTGCCAGCAGCTCGAGCACTCTAAAATATGGCTACACCTTC
15	-	TRBV6-5	-	TRBJ2-7	CASSIRGALSYEQYF	TGTGCCAGCAGTATTCGGGGGGCCCTCTCCTACGAGCAGTACTTC
13	-	TRBV5-1	-	TRBJ1-1	CASSYRGNTEAFF	TGCGCCAGCAGCTACCGGGGGAACACTGAAGCTTTCTTT
15	few	TRBV2	TRBD1	TRBJ2-3	CASSAGGSGTDTQYF	TGTGCCAGCAGTGCAGGGGGAAGTGGGACAGATACGCAGTATTTT
14	-	TRBV19	TRBD1	TRBJ1-6	CASNGGQGNSPLHF	TGTGCCAGTAATGGGGGACAGGGGAATTCACCCCTCCACTTT
12	many	TRBV19	-	TRBJ2-3	CASTQGGGPQYF	TGTGCCAGTACCCAAGGGGGGGGTCCGCAGTATTTT
13	-	TRBV15	-	TRBJ2-7	CATSGELSYEQYF	TGTGCCACCTCCGGTGAGCTCTCCTACGAGCAGTACTTC
15	few	TRBV9	-	TRBJ1-2	CASSPSTGGYYGYTF	TGTGCCAGCAGCCCTTCGACCGGAGGGTACTATGGCTACACCTTC
16	few	TRBV7-2	TRBD2	TRBJ2-7	CASSLELTSGGYEQYF	TGTGCCAGCAGCTTAGAACTGACTAGCGGGGGGTACGAGCAGTACTTC
15	-	TRBV11-2	TRBD1	TRBJ2-7	CASSLDKGGRYEQYF	TGTGCCAGCAGCTTAGATAAAGGGGGCCGTTACGAGCAGTACTTC
16	-	TRBV9	TRBD2	TRBJ2-7	CASSVVPSGGRNEQYF	TGTGCCAGCAGCGTAGTCCCTAGCGGGGGAAGGAACGAGCAGTACTTC
14	-	TRBV27	TRBD1	TRBJ1-4	CASSYGQGREKLFF	TGTGCCAGCAGTTACGGACAGGGGAGGGAAAAACTGTTTTTT
14	-	TRBV11-2	-	TRBJ1-6	CASSLGQRGSPLHF	TGTGCCAGCAGCCTCGGACAGCGCGGGTCACCCCTCCACTTT
15	-	TRBV11-2	TRBD2	TRBJ2-1	CASSPTSGGYNEQFF	TGTGCCAGCAGCCCGACTAGCGGAGGGTACAATGAGCAGTTCTTC
15	-	TRBV6-1	-	TRBJ2-5	CASSEWRGRTETQYF	TGTGCCAGCAGTGAATGGAGAGGGCGGACGGAGACCCAGTACTTC
15	-	TRBV4-1	-	TRBJ2-3	CASSHTVASTDTQYF	TGCGCCAGCAGCCATACGGTAGCTAGCACAGATACGCAGTATTTT
16	once	TRBV18	TRBD2	TRBJ2-2	CASSPPQRGVAGELFF	TGTGCCAGCTCACCACCTCAGCGGGGGGTTGCCGGGGAGCTGTTTTTT
13	once	TRBV5-4	-	TRBJ1-4	CASSSEANEKLFF	TGTGCCAGCAGCTCAGAGGCTAATGAAAAACTGTTTTTT
12	once	TRBV18	-	TRBJ1-2	CASSPAGYGYTF	TGTGCCAGCTCACCCGCGGGCTATGGCTACACCTTC
11	-	TRBV6-5	-	TRBJ2-7	CASSSASEQYF	TGTGCCAGCAGTTCCGCGTCCGAGCAGTACTTC
15	-	TRBV5-6	-	TRBJ1-2	CASSLEEGLNYGYTF	TGTGCCAGCAGCTTGGAGGAGGGTTTGAACTATGGCTACACCTTC
14	-	TRBV2	-	TRBJ2-4	CASRKQGRENIQYF	TGTGCCAGCAGGAAACAGGGACGGGAAAACATTCAGTACTTC
16	-	TRBV7-2	TRBD2	TRBJ2-3	CASSWTSGGIGDTQYF	TGTGCCAGCAGCTGGACTAGCGGGGGGATAGGGGATACGCAGTATTTT
16	-	TRBV3-1/TRBV3-2	-	TRBJ2-2	CASSQVSSTNTGELFF	TGTGCCAGCAGCCAAGTTAGCTCCACGAACACCGGGGAGCTGTTTTTT
14	-	TRBV3-1/TRBV3-2	TRBD2	TRBJ2-7	CASTLAGVAGEQYF	TGTGCCAGCACCCTAGCGGGGGTTGCGGGTGAGCAGTACTTC
13	-	TRBV5-1	TRBD1	TRBJ1-2	CASSLGTADGYTF	TGCGCCAGCAGCTTAGGGACAGCTGATGGCTACACCTTC
15	-	TRBV7-2	TRBD1	TRBJ1-1	CASSPWTGEYGEAFF	TGTGCCAGCAGCCCTTGGACAGGGGAGTATGGTGAAGCTTTCTTT
13	once	TRBV30	-	TRBJ1-1	CAWSRGPNTEAFF	TGTGCCTGGAGCAGGGGCCCGAACACTGAAGCTTTCTTT
16	-	TRBV9	TRBD1	TRBJ1-2	CASSGLRDRDNYGYTF	TGTGCCAGCAGCGGTCTCCGGGACAGGGATAACTATGGCTACACCTTC
15	-	TRBV7-2	TRBD1	TRBJ1-2	CASSLEGTGTYGYTF	TGTGCCAGCAGCTTAGAGGGGACAGGGACCTATGGCTACACCTTC
16	-	TRBV2	-	TRBJ2-2	CASSARARGATGELFF	TGTGCCAGCAGCGCCAGGGCCAGGGGGGCCACCGGGGAGCTGTTTTTT
16	few	TRBV9	-	TRBJ1-1	CASSVGGGAQDTEAFF	TGTGCCAGCAGCGTAGGGGGTGGGGCCCAGGACACTGAAGCTTTCTTT
13	-	TRBV7-8	-	TRBJ2-7	CASSLEQIYEQYF	TGTGCCAGCAGCTTAGAACAGATATACGAGCAGTACTTC
12	-	TRBV7-8	-	TRBJ1-4	CASSLVQEKLFF	TGTGCCAGCAGCTTAGTTCAGGAAAAACTGTTTTTT
14	-	TRBV5-1	-	TRBJ1-4	CASSLDTEGEKLFF	TGCGCCAGCAGTTTGGACACGGAGGGAGAAAAACTGTTTTTT
13	few	TRBV5-4	-	TRBJ1-1	CASSFEKNTEAFF	TGTGCCAGCAGCTTTGAGAAAAACACTGAAGCTTTCTTT
16	-	TRBV24-1	-	TRBJ2-1	CATSDLMGRGGNEQFF	TGTGCCACCAGTGATTTGATGGGGAGGGGGGGGAATGAGCAGTTCTTC
17	-	TRBV2	TRBD2	TRBJ2-2	CASSDWASGGVTGELFF	TGTGCCAGCAGTGACTGGGCTAGCGGGGGGGTCACCGGGGAGCTGTTTTTT
14	-	TRBV7-9	TRBD2	TRBJ2-3	CASRRAGGADTQYF	TGTGCCAGCAGGAGAGCGGGGGGGGCAGATACGCAGTATTTT
18	-	TRBV4-2	TRBD2	TRBJ2-5	CASSQELGTSGLGETQYF	TGTGCCAGCAGCCAAGAGTTGGGGACTAGCGGGTTGGGCGAGACCCAGTACTTC
14	few	TRBV10-2	TRBD1	TRBJ1-5	CASSAGQGNQPQHF	TGCGCCAGCAGTGCCGGACAGGGCAATCAGCCCCAGCATTTT
15	-	TRBV7-9	-	TRBJ2-2	CASSYGDGYTGELFF	TGTGCCAGCAGCTATGGTGACGGGTACACCGGGGAGCTGTTTTTT
16	-	TRBV7-9	-	TRBJ1-2	CASSSSWDTINYGYTF	TGTGCCAGCAGCTCCAGCTGGGACACAATTAACTATGGCTACACCTTC
14	-	TRBV2	TRBD1	TRBJ1-6	CASKLWDRYSPLHF	TGTGCCAGCAAACTCTGGGACAGGTATTCACCCCTCCACTTT
15	-	TRBV6-5	TRBD1	TRBJ2-7	CASTQSGTGDYEQYF	TGTGCCAGCACCCAGTCCGGGACAGGGGATTACGAGCAGTACTTC
16	-	TRBV19	-	TRBJ2-5	CASSIDPTGSQETQYF	TGTGCCAGTAGTATAGATCCGACGGGAAGCCAAGAGACCCAGTACTTC
14	-	TRBV18	TRBD1	TRBJ1-2	CASSPDRGNYGYTF	TGTGCCAGCTCTCCGGACAGGGGGAACTATGGCTACACCTTC
17	-	TRBV7-8	TRBD1	TRBJ2-3	CASSLSTPGQGPDTQYF	TGTGCCAGCAGCTTATCTACGCCGGGACAGGGACCAGATACGCAGTATTTT
14	-	TRBV19	TRBD1	TRBJ2-2	CASSSDRGTGELFF	TGTGCCAGTAGTAGTGACAGGGGGACCGGGGAGCTGTTTTTT